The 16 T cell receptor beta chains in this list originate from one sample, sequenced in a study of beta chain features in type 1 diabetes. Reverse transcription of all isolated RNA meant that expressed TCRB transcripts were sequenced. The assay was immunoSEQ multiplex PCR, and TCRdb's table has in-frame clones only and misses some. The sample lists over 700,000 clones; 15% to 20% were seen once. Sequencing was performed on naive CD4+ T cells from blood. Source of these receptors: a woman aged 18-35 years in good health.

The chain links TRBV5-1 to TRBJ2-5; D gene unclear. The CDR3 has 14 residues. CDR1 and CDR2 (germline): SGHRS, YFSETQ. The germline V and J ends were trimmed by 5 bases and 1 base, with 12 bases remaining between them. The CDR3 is CASRPGDLQETQYF. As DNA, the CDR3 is TGCGCCAGCAGGCCCGGAGACCTCCAAGAGACCCAGTACTTC. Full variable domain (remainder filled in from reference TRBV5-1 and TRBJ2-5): KAGVTQTPRYLIKTRGQQVTLSCSPISGHRSVSWYQQTPGQGLQFLFEYFSETQRNKGNFPGRFSGRQFSNSRSEMNVSTLELGDSALYLCASRPGDLQETQYFGPGTRLLVL.

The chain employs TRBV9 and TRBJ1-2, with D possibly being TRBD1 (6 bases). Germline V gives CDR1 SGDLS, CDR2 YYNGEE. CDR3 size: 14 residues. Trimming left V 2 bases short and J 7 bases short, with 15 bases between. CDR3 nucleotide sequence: TGTGCCAGCAGCGTCGGCCAGGGGCTTTTTGGCTACACCTTC. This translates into CASSVGQGLFGYTF.

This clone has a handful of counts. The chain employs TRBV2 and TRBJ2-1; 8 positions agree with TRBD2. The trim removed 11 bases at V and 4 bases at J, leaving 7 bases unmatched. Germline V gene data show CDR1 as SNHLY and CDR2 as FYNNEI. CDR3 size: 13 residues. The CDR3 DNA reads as TGTGCCGGCCAGCGGGAGCCTTACAATGAGCAGTTCTTC. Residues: CAGQREPYNEQFF.

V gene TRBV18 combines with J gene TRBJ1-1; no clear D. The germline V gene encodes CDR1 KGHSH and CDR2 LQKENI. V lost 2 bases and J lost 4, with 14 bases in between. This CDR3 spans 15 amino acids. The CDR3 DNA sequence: TGTGCCAGCTCACCAAGAACGGCACCCGGCACTGAAGCTTTCTTT. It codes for CASSPRTAPGTEAFF.

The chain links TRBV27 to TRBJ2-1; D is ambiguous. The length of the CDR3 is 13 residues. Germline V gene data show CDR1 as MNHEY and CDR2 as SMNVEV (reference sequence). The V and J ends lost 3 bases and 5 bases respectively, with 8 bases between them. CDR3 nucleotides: TGTGCCAGCAGTTTCCGCGGCCACAATGAGCAGTTCTTC. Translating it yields CASSFRGHNEQFF.

CDR3 nucleotides: TGTGCCAGCAGCTTAGTACGTACAGGGGCCGCCTACACTGAAGCTTTCTTT. As protein: CASSLVRTGAAYTEAFF. This chain connects TRBV7-8 to TRBJ1-1; 7 nucleotides agree with TRBD1. Trimming removed 1 base from V and 3 bases from J; junction bases left unmatched: 11. CDR3 size: 17 residues. CDR1 is SGHVS, CDR2 FQNEAQ, per germline.

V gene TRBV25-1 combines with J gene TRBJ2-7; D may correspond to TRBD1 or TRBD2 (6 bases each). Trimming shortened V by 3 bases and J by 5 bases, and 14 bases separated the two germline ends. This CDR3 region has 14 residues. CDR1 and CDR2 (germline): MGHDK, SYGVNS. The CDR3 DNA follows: TGTGCCAGCAGTGACTCCGGAGGGGGAAACGAGCAGTACTTC. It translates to CASSDSGGGNEQYF.

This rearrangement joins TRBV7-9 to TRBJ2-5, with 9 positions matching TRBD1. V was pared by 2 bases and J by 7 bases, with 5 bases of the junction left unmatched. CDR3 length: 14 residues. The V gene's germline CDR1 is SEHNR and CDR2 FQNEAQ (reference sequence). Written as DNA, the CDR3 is TGTGCCAGCAGCTTAAGGGACAGGGATCGGACCCAGTACTTC. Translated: CASSLRDRDRTQYF.

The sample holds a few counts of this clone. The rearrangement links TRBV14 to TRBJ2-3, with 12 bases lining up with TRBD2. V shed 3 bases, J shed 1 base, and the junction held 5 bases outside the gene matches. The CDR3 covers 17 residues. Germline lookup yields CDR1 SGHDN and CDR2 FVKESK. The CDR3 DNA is TGTGCCAGCAGCCAGCTAGCGGGAGGGCTACGCACAGATACGCAGTATTTT. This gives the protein CASSQLAGGLRTDTQYF.

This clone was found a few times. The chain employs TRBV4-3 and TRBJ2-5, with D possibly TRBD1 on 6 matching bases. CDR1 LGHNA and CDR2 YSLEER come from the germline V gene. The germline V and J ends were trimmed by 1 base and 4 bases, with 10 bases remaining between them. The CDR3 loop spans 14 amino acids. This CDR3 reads CASSQVTGRETQYF. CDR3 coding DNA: TGCGCCAGCAGCCAAGTTACAGGGCGAGAGACCCAGTACTTC.

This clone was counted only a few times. Written as DNA, the CDR3 is TGTGCCAGTAGTATACTCCCGGGACAGGGGAAGGAGCAGTACTTC. Translation: CASSILPGQGKEQYF. V and J are TRBV19 and TRBJ2-7, with 10 bases matching TRBD1. Germline V gene sequence: CDR1 LNHDA, CDR2 SQIVND (reference sequence). Germline trimming cut 2 bases from V and 7 bases from J; bases unmatched to any gene: 8. The CDR3 runs 15 residues.

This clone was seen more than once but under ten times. CDR3 sequence reads: CASSLYGVLTYEQYF. The CDR3, as DNA: TGCGCCAGCAGCTTGTACGGGGTTCTAACCTACGAGCAGTACTTC. The gene calls are TRBV5-1 and TRBJ2-7; TRBD2 might be the D (5 bases). The CDR3 contains 15 residues. V lost 1 base, J lost 2 bases, and 13 bases lay in between. The germline V gene encodes CDR1 SGHRS and CDR2 YFSETQ.

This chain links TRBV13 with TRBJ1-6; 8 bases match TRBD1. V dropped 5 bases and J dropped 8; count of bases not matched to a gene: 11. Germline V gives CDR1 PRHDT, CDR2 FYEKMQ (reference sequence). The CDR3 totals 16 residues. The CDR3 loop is CASSTRQGYTHSPLHF. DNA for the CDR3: TGTGCCAGCAGCACACGACAGGGGTACACTCATTCACCCCTCCACTTT.

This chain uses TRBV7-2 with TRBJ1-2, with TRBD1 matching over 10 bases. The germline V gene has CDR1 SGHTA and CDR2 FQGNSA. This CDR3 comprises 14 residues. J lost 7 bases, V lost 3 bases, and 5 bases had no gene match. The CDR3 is CASSLGQGTRGYTF. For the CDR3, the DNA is TGTGCCAGCAGCTTGGGACAGGGGACCCGTGGCTACACCTTC. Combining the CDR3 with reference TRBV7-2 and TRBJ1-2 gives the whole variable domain GAGVSQSPSNKVTEKGKDVELRCDPISGHTALYWYRQSLGQGLEFLIYFQGNSAPDKSGLPSDRFSAERTGGSVSTLTIQRTQQEDSAVYLCASSLGQGTRGYTFGSGTRLTVV.

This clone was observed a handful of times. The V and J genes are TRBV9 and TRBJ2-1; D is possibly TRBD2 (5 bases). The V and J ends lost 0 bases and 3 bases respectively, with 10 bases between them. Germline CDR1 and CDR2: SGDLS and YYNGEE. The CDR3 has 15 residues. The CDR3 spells CASSVVPGGYNEQFF. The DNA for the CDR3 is TGTGCCAGCAGCGTAGTTCCAGGAGGCTACAATGAGCAGTTCTTC.

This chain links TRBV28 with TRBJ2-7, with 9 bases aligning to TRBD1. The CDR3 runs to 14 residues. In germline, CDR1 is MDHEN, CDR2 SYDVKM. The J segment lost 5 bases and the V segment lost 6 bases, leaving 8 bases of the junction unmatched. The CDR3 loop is CASRYRDRDHEQYF. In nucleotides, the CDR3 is TGTGCCAGCAGGTACCGGGACAGGGACCACGAGCAGTACTTC.